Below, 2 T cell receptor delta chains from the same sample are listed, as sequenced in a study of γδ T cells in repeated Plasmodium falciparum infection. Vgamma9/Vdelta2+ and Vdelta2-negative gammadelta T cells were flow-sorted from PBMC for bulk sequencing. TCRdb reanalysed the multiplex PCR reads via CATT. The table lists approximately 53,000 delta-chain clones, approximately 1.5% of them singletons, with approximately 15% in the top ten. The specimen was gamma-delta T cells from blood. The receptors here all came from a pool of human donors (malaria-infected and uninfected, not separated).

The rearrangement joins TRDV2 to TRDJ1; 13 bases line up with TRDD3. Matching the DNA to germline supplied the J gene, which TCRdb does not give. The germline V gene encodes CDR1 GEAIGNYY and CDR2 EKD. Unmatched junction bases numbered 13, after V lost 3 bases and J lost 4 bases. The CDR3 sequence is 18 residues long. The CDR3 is CACDALMGTGGYGDKLIF. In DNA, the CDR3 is TGTGCCTGTGACGCCCTCATGGGGACTGGGGGATACGGCGATAAACTCATCTTT.

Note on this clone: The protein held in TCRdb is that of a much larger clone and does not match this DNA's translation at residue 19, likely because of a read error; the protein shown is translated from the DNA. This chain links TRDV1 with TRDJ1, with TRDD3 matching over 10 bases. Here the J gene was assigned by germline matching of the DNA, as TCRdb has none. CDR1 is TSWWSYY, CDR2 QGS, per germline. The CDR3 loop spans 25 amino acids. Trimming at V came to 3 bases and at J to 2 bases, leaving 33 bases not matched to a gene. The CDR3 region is CALGDSPTTEPQPRTGGLLTDKLIF. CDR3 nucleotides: TGTGCTCTTGGGGACTCTCCTACAACGGAACCCCAACCCCGTACTGGGGGATTACTAACCGATAAACTCATCTTT.